This T cell receptor beta chain was identified during a study of breast tumors, draining lymph nodes, adjacent tissues (TCRdb year 2016). Looking at the study overall: The study compared TCR beta repertoires across tumor, adjacent nontumor tissue and axillary lymph nodes from breast cancer patients. The study aimed to assess the relationships and possible T-cell exchange between tumor, surrounding tissue and draining lymph node repertoires in human breast cancer. Study-level results and caveats: The conclusion that tumor T cells originate in lymph nodes was framed as consistent with a hypothesis rather than directly demonstrated. Tumor and nontumor tissue repertoires were significantly more similar in luminal-like than in basal-like breast cancer. The data were judged consistent with most tumor T cells deriving from the lymph node and then expanding within tumor tissue. Tumor T-cell repertoires showed less diversity than lymph node repertoires and more diversity than nontumor tissue repertoires, and tumor T-cell repertoires showed preferential V and J gene usage.

The axillary draining lymph nodes of breast cancer patients were the source of the lymph node samples. The data were produced on an Illumina HiSeq 2000. TCR beta chain libraries were generated by multiplex PCR amplification. High-throughput sequencing was used to analyze the amplified TCR beta chain products. The public reads were run again by TCRdb, first through fastp at Q25 and then through MiXCR, and only productive beta chains were kept. A single entry per CDR3 protein holds the most common genes and DNA from its merged rows. For this sample the table gives some 100,000 distinct CDR3 sequences, of which 21% were detected only once. Of the sample, 1% to 1.5% is held by the ten largest clones. This clonotype was counted at least ten times. Its antigen target is currently unknown. The sample holds no much larger clone one base away, and base qualities are not on file. According to the germline V gene, CDR1 reads SGHRS and CDR2 reads YFSETQ. Here V drops 4 bases and J drops 3 bases, and the junction holds 6 bases not matched to any gene. Spanning cysteine to phenylalanine, the CDR3 consists of 15 amino acids. Of the read, only the CDR3 DNA is kept; its 45 bases are in frame from base 1.

The chain uses TRBV5-1 and TRBJ1-5, and TRBD1 aligns with 8 junction nucleotides. Material: axillary lymph node tissue. The source of this sequence is a female donor with breast cancer. Some clones in this sample may be carry-over from other donors' samples. The nucleotide sequence reads as follows: TGCGCCAGCAGCAAGGGGACAGGAATCAATCAGCCCCAGCATTTT. This translates into CASSKGTGINQPQHF.